This T cell receptor beta chain is drawn from a study of cytomegalovirus exposure and HLA in healthy donors. CDR3 length: 14 amino acids. V dropped 7 bases and J dropped 0 bases, with 13 bases sitting between them. CDR1 is MDHEN and CDR2 is SYDVKM in the germline V gene. 60 Vbeta and 13 Jbeta primers were used in PCR. Produced via immunoSEQ multiplex PCR; TCRdb's table is partial and in-frame only. The data contain roughly 66,000 clones, around 64% of them seen just once; the ten biggest clones take up approximately 2.9%. The sequencing input was PBMCs. The genes are TRBV28 and TRBJ2-7; tentative D call: TRBD2 (5 bases). This receptor was taken from a woman aged 45-65 years in good health and CMV-seronegative. CDR3 coding DNA: TGTGCCAGCACCATATACGGGGTCTCCTACGAGCAGTACTTC. Encoded protein: CASTIYGVSYEQYF.